One and the same sample provided the 21 T cell receptor beta chains below, sequenced in a study of CD4 T cells in relation to SARS-CoV-2 and coronaviruses. These TCRs are of unknown antigen specificity. Profiling relied on immunoSEQ multiplex PCR, and the TCRdb table lists in-frame clones only, not all of them. The sample records roughly 43,000 clones, about 80% being singletons. The source material was naive CD4+ T cells from PBMCs, cultured in vitro. Subset specified: naive CD4+ T cells isolated by negative enrichment. The receptors stem from an adult with COVID-19.

This clone was recorded once. J is TRBJ1-1 and V is TRBV7-9; D is undetermined. V gave up 8 bases and J gave up 4 bases, with 14 bases separating them. This CDR3 spans 13 amino acids. Germline V gene data show CDR1 as SEHNR and CDR2 as FQNEAQ (reference sequence). For the CDR3, the DNA is TGTGCCAGCCTAATTACCCCGGGCACTGAAGCTTTCTTT. Encoded protein: CASLITPGTEAFF.

For the CDR3, the DNA is TGTGCCAGCAGTTACATTCGGACCGGGAACGAGCAGTACTTC. This codes for CASSYIRTGNEQYF. This chain uses TRBV6-2 or TRBV6-3 with TRBJ2-7, with a tentative D call TRBD2 (5 bases). V lost 2 bases and J lost 5, with 13 bases in between. The germline CDR1 and CDR2 sequences are MNHEY and SVGEGT. This CDR3 spans 14 amino acids.

The chain combines TRBV9 with TRBJ2-3; D uncertain. Trimming cost V 0 bases and J 6 bases, with 14 bases left between them. The CDR3 length is 15 residues. CDR1 is SGDLS, CDR2 YYNGEE, per germline. The CDR3 loop reads CASSVEARLLDTQYF. CDR3 coding DNA: TGTGCCAGCAGCGTAGAAGCTAGATTGCTCGATACGCAGTATTTT.

The chain's CDR3 is CASSLWTGENEKLFF. The DNA for the CDR3 is TGTGCCAGCAGTTTATGGACAGGAGAAAATGAAAAACTGTTTTTT. The chain combines TRBV27 with TRBJ1-4; 7 bases line up with TRBD1. Germline CDR1 MNHEY, CDR2 SMNVEV (reference sequence). This CDR3 is built from 15 residues. V lost 1 base and J lost 5; bases outside the gene matches: 4.

In this sample, this clone turned up once. This chain joins TRBV6-6 and TRBJ2-1, with TRBD2 as a possible D gene (5 bases). The V end was cut by 0 bases, the J end by 0 bases, with 9 bases between. The CDR3 consists of 16 residues. Germline assignment: CDR1 MNHNY and CDR2 SVGAGI (reference sequence). The CDR3 is CASSYSGLHSYNEQFF. DNA for the CDR3: TGTGCCAGCAGTTACTCCGGACTTCACTCCTACAATGAGCAGTTCTTC.

J is TRBJ1-4 and V is TRBV2; D not certain. The CDR3 has 11 amino acids. Germline assignment: CDR1 SNHLY and CDR2 FYNNEI. Trimming left V 6 bases short and J 5 bases short, with 4 bases between. This chain's CDR3 is CASRGNEKLFF. The CDR3 bases are TGTGCCAGCAGAGGGAATGAAAAACTGTTTTTT.

This clone was seen a handful of times. V gene TRBV27 combines with J gene TRBJ2-3; D uncertain. CDR3 length: 13 amino acids. Germline V CDR1 and CDR2: MNHEY, SMNVEV (reference sequence). The germline V and J ends were trimmed by 9 bases and 4 bases, with 14 bases remaining between them. The CDR3: CASRASGSDTQYF. Written as DNA, the CDR3 is TGTGCCAGTCGGGCCTCAGGCTCAGATACGCAGTATTTT.

A few counts support this clone. The V gene is TRBV4-1, the J gene TRBJ2-7; D perhaps matches TRBD1 (6 bases). The CDR3 runs 15 residues. In germline, CDR1 is MGHRA, CDR2 YSYEKL. Trimming pared 1 base from V and 3 bases from J, leaving 13 bases between. In DNA, the CDR3 is TGCGCCAGCAGCCAAGCTACGGGACACTACTACGAGCAGTACTTC. As protein: CASSQATGHYYEQYF.

The J gene is TRBJ2-1, the V gene TRBV28; D is possibly TRBD2 (10 bases). CDR3 length: 20 amino acids. Germline CDR1 reads MDHEN; CDR2 reads SYDVKM. V lost 3 bases and J lost 6, with 30 bases in between. CDR3 loop: CASSFRGTGFSLAGVNEQFF. DNA of the CDR3: TGTGCCAGCAGTTTCCGTGGGACAGGGTTCAGTCTAGCGGGAGTCAATGAGCAGTTCTTC.

This clone was recorded once. V is TRBV28 and J is TRBJ2-7; D call uncertain. Per the germline V gene, CDR1 is MDHEN and CDR2 is SYDVKM. The CDR3 runs 12 residues. With 4 bases removed from V and 5 bases from J, the gap between germline ends came to 9 bases. The CDR3 protein is CASSSSPDEQYF. The CDR3 nucleotides are TGTGCCAGCAGTTCCTCCCCTGACGAGCAGTACTTC.

DNA of the CDR3: TGCAGCGTTGCGGGGGATAGCAATCAGCCCCAGCATTTT. Its protein is CSVAGDSNQPQHF. This chain joins TRBV29-1 and TRBJ1-5; tentatively, D is TRBD1 (5 bases). CDR3 size: 13 residues. CDR1 SQVTM and CDR2 ANQGSEA come from the germline V gene. V dropped 4 bases and J dropped 0 bases, with 7 bases sitting between them.

The V call is TRBV6-5, the J call TRBJ1-1, with 9 positions matching TRBD1. J gave up 3 bases and V 7 bases, and 3 bases lay outside the gene matches. The CDR3 contains 13 residues. CDR1 and CDR2 (germline): MNHEY, SVGAGI. For the CDR3, the DNA is TGTGCCAGCAACGGACAGGGGTACACTGAAGCTTTCTTT. This translates into CASNGQGYTEAFF.

The V call is TRBV5-4, the J call TRBJ2-1; the match to TRBD2 covers 7 bases. CDR1 SGHNT and CDR2 YYREEE come from the germline V gene (reference sequence). V lost 4 bases, J lost 0 bases, and 10 bases stayed unmatched. This CDR3 has 17 amino acids. CDR3 nucleotides: TGTGCCAGCAGCAAGCAAGGCGGGAGCGACTCCTACAATGAGCAGTTCTTC. Its protein is CASSKQGGSDSYNEQFF.

In DNA, the CDR3 is TGCGCCAGCGCATCCGGGACAGGTGGGGGGGAGCAGTACTTC. Translating gives CASASGTGGGEQYF. The chain has TRBV5-1 and TRBJ2-7; 8 bases align to TRBD1. The CDR3 extends over 14 amino acids. V was pared by 7 bases and J by 7 bases, with 13 bases of the junction left unmatched. Looked up from germline, CDR1 is SGHRS and CDR2 is YFSETQ.

The chain is built from TRBV7-8 and TRBJ2-1, with D tentatively TRBD2 (7 bases). Germline CDR1 reads SGHVS; CDR2 reads FQNEAQ. This CDR3 comprises 16 residues. Trimming removed 4 bases from V and 0 bases from J, with 13 bases in between. Here the CDR3 reads CASSSRGAVSYNEQFF. The CDR3 DNA follows: TGTGCCAGCAGCTCCCGGGGGGCGGTCTCCTACAATGAGCAGTTCTTC.

The V gene is TRBV5-1, the J gene TRBJ2-2; D might be TRBD1 (5 bases). V dropped 3 bases and J dropped 7 bases, with 19 bases sitting between them. From germline, CDR1 is SGHRS and CDR2 YFSETQ. This CDR3 has 16 residues. Here the CDR3 reads CASSSSFGQGNGELFF. Written as DNA, the CDR3 is TGCGCCAGCAGCTCTTCTTTCGGGCAGGGCAACGGGGAGCTGTTTTTT.

V and J are TRBV10-3 and TRBJ2-1, with TRBD2 as a possible D gene (5 bases). V was pared by 2 bases and J by 15 bases, with 17 bases between. The CDR3 has 13 residues. CDR1 is ENHRY and CDR2 is SYGVKD in the germline V gene. The CDR3 protein is CAISEAGVQESFF. CDR3 in DNA: TGTGCCATCAGTGAGGCCGGGGTACAAGAATCGTTCTTC.

The rearrangement uses TRBV3-1 (or the pseudogene TRBV3-2) and TRBJ2-2; the D gene is possibly TRBD2 (6 bases). Germline CDR1 reads LGHDT; CDR2 reads YNNKEL (reference sequence). CDR3 size: 14 residues. V lost 4 bases to trimming and J lost 7 bases, with 13 bases between them. Written as DNA, the CDR3 is TGTGCCAGCAGCCCTGACGGGAGAAACGGGGAGCTGTTTTTT. This translates into CASSPDGRNGELFF.

The gene calls are TRBV5-4 and TRBJ2-7; TRBD2 might be the D (5 bases). CDR1 is SGHNT, CDR2 YYREEE, per germline (reference sequence). Trimming removed 0 bases at V and 3 bases at J, with 13 bases between. This CDR3 is 15 amino acids long. CDR3 nucleotide sequence: TGTGCCAGCAGCTTGGATAGCGCAGAGTTCTACGAGCAGTACTTC. Translation gives CASSLDSAEFYEQYF.

This chain uses TRBV29-1 with TRBJ1-2; no reliable D call. V was cut by 7 bases and J by 0 bases, with 9 bases left in between. This CDR3 has 12 residues. Germline values: CDR1 SQVTM, CDR2 ANQGSEA. This CDR3 reads CSARFPNYGYTF. For the CDR3, the DNA is TGCAGCGCCCGGTTCCCTAACTATGGCTACACCTTC.

This rearrangement joins TRBV7-2 to TRBJ2-3; D remains ambiguous. Germline V gene data show CDR1 as SGHTA and CDR2 as FQGNSA. V lost 1 base and J 0 bases, leaving 8 bases between the germline ends. The CDR3 is made up of 15 amino acids. Here the CDR3 reads CASSLERMSTDTQYF. Here the CDR3 DNA reads TGTGCCAGCAGCTTAGAACGGATGAGCACAGATACGCAGTATTTT. The full variable domain, in which reference TRBV7-2 and TRBJ2-3 provide the parts outside the CDR3, is GAGVSQSPSNKVTEKGKDVELRCDPISGHTALYWYRQSLGQGLEFLIYFQGNSAPDKSGLPSDRFSAERTGGSVSTLTIQRTQQEDSAVYLCASSLERMSTDTQYFGPGTRLTVL.